This T cell receptor (beta chain) stems from a study of tumor-infiltrating lymphocytes in primary liver carcinoma. Overall study context: Those sampled were patients whose primary liver carcinoma was treated by surgical resection. The tumors, T1-T3 N0M0 lesions, were roughly 4.2 to 11 cm across. Whole-study findings and limits: Bulk unsorted samples prevented comparison of CD4+ and CD8+ repertoires. Tumor region pairs shared more overlap than did tumor-adjacent and tumor-blood pairs.

Researchers drew blood RNA from unsorted whole blood and extracted germline DNA as well. A constant-region primer primed TCR beta cDNA synthesis from 450 to 550 ng of total RNA. Slightly modified ARM-PCR with three nested multiplex PCR rounds yielded TCR beta libraries. The opening two PCR rounds, about 11 cycles each, paired TRBV1-TRBV30 forward primers with a C-beta reverse primer. TCRdb processed the multiplex PCR reads anew with MiXCR; each CDR3 protein has one entry. The sample contains 300,000 to 350,000 distinct CDR3 sequences, around three fifths of which appear only once. CDR3 length: 13 amino acids. The germline V gene has CDR1 SEHNR and CDR2 FQNEAQ (reference sequence). About this clonotype: The antigen remains unidentified. At one boundary the junction diverges from the germline segment, which might be a read error.

The chain employs TRBV7-9 and TRBJ2-5; D uncertain. Source material: peripheral blood. The sequence was collected from a man aged 35-49 years with primary liver carcinoma and hepatitis B virus infection. The CDR3 loop reads CASSRDSQEAQYF. The CDR3 DNA reads as TGTGCCAGCAGCCGAGACTCCCAAGAGGCCCAGTACTTC.